Reported below is one T cell receptor beta chain. Distinct nucleotide sequences in the sample also encode this CDR3. The sample originates from a study of blood T cell repertoires in COVID-19. Sequencing was performed with immunoSEQ multiplex PCR; in TCRdb, only in-frame clones are kept and a portion is missing. The table has some 99,000 clones, roughly 87% seen once; the top ten hold about 4.2%. The source material was peripheral blood. The clonotype was recovered from an older man with acute or convalescent COVID-19.

CDR3 loop: CASSLGSNSLNTGELFF. The DNA of the CDR3 is TGCGCCAGCAGCTTGGGATCCAACTCATTGAACACCGGGGAGCTGTTTTTT. The chain is built from TRBV5-1 and TRBJ2-2; D is unclear. This CDR3 is built from 17 residues. CDR1 SGHRS and CDR2 YFSETQ come from the germline V gene. V was clipped by 0 bases and J by 1 base, with 13 bases between them.